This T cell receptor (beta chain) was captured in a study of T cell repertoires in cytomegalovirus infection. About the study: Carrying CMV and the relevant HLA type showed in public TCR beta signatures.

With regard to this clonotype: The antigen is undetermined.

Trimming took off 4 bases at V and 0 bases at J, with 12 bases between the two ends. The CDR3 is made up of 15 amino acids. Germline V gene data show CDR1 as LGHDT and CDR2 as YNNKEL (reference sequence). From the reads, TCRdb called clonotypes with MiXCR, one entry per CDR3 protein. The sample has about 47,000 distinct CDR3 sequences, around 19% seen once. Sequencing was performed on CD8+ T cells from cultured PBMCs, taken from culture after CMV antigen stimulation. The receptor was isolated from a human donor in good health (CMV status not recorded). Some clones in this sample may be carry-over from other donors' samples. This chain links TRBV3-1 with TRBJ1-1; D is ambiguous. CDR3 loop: CASSRNRGMNTEAFF. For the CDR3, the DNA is TGTGCCAGCAGCCGAAACCGGGGAATGAACACTGAAGCTTTCTTT.